This T cell receptor beta chain appears in the sequencing data of a study of response to subunit inactivated influenza vaccine. Study outcomes and limitations: Authors suggested few new T cells are recruited by each seasonal influenza vaccination.

V lost 2 bases and J lost 9; bases outside the gene matches: 6. CDR1 and CDR2 from the germline V gene are MNHEY and SVGAGI. CDR3 length: 14 amino acids. TCRdb called the RT-PCR reads again in MiXCR, with one record for every CDR3 protein. The data show roughly 570,000 distinct CDR3 sequences, roughly 15% seen once. At least ten counts were recorded for this clonotype. What it binds is not known. V gene TRBV6-5 combines with J gene TRBJ2-1; 8 positions match TRBD2. The sample here was PBMCs from blood, taken 11 to 12 days after vaccination. This receptor was obtained from a man between 45 and 60 years old who received an inactivated influenza vaccine. The CDR3 loop reads CASSYGGGLSEQFF. Here the CDR3 DNA reads TGTGCCAGCAGTTACGGCGGGGGGTTAAGTGAGCAGTTCTTC.